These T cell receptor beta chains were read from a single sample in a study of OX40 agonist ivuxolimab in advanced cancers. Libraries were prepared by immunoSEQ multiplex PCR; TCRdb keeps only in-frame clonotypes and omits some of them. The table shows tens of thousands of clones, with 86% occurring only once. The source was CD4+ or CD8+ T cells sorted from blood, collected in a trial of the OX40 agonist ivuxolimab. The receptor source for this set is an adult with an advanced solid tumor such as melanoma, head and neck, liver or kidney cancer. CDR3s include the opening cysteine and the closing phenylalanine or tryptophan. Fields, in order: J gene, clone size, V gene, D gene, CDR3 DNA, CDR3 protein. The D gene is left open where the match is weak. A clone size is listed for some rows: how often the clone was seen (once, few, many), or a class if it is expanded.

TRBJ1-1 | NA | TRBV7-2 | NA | TGTGCCAGCAGCTTTAGGGTCTCGAACACTGAAGCTTTCTTT | CASSFRVSNTEAFF
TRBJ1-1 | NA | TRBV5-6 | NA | TGTGCCAGCAGCCCAGGGACACCGTCCGCTGAAGCTTTCTTT | CASSPGTPSAEAFF
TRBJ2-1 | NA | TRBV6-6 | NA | TGTGCCAGCGGATTGGCATTACGGGTCAATGAGCAGTTCTTC | CASGLALRVNEQFF
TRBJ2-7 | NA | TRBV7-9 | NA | TGTGCCAGCAGTGAGGAAAATTCCTACGAGCAGTACTTC | CASSEENSYEQYF
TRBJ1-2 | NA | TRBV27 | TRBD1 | TGTGCCAGCAGTTGGGACAGCCGGGGAGCGAGGGCTGGCTACACCTTC | CASSWDSRGARAGYTF
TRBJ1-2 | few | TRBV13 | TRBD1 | TGTGCCAGCAGCCAGGACAGGAGCTATGGCTACACCTTC | CASSQDRSYGYTF
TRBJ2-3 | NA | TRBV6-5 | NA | TGTGCCAGCCTTACAGGGTCAGATACGCAGTATTTT | CASLTGSDTQYF
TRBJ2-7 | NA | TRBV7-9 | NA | TGTGCCAGCAGCAAAAAATTTGACAGAACCTACGAGCAGTACTTC | CASSKKFDRTYEQYF
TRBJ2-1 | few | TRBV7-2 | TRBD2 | TGTGCCAGCAGGTCTACCTCCCTTAGCGGGGCCTACAATGAGCAGTTCTTC | CASRSTSLSGAYNEQFF
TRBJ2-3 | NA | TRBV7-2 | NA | TGTGCCAGCAGCCGTTACGGAGAAGGCACAGATACGCAGTATTTT | CASSRYGEGTDTQYF
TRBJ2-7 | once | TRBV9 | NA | TGTGCCAGCAGCGTAGCTGCGGCGGCATACGAGCAGTACTTC | CASSVAAAAYEQYF
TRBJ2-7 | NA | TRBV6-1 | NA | TGTGCCAGCAGTGAACTGGCAGCTCGCCCTTACGAGCAGTACTTC | CASSELAARPYEQYF
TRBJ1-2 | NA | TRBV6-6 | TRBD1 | TGTGCCAGCAGTCCAGATCTACAGGGGGCGCGTGGCCACACCTTC | CASSPDLQGARGHTF
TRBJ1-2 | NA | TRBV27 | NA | TGTGCCAGCAGTCCCGGACATGGCTACACCTTC | CASSPGHGYTF
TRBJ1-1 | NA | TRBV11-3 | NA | TGTGCCAGCAGCTTAGATCCAGGCCAGAACACTGAAGCTTTCTTT | CASSLDPGQNTEAFF
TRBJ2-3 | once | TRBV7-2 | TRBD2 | TGTGCCAGCAGCTCCTATAAGCCCGGGACTAGTCTTCGCACAGATACGCAGTATTTT | CASSSYKPGTSLRTDTQYF
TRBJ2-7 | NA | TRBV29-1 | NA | TGCAGCGCGGGGGACCGTACATCCTACGAGCAGTACTTC | CSAGDRTSYEQYF
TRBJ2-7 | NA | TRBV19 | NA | TGTGCCAGTAGTATAGATCTAGGTGTCTACGAGCAGTACTTC | CASSIDLGVYEQYF
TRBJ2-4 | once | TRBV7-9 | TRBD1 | TGTGCCAGCAGCTTAACCCAGGGGGCTACAAACATTCAGTACTTC | CASSLTQGATNIQYF
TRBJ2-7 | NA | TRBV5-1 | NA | TGCGCCAGCAGCTTGGGGGGACCCTACGAGCAGTACTTC | CASSLGGPYEQYF
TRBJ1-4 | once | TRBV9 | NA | TGTGCCAGCAGCCAAGATGGGGTGGGGTGGAAACTGTTTTTT | CASSQDGVGWKLFF
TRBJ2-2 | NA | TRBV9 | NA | TGTGCCAGCAGCCCCGATGGAGGCGGCACCGGGGAGCTGTTTTTT | CASSPDGGGTGELFF
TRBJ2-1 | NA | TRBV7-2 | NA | TGTGCCAGCAGCTTACGCCAGGCGGATGAGCAGTTCTTC | CASSLRQADEQFF
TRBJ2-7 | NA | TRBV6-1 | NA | TGTGCCAGCAGTGAGGGCCCCAGTCCGGGGACCTACGAGCAGTACTTC | CASSEGPSPGTYEQYF
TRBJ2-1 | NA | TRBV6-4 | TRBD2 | TGTGCCAGCAGTGACGAGGAACTAGCGGGTATGGATGAGCAGTTCTTC | CASSDEELAGMDEQFF